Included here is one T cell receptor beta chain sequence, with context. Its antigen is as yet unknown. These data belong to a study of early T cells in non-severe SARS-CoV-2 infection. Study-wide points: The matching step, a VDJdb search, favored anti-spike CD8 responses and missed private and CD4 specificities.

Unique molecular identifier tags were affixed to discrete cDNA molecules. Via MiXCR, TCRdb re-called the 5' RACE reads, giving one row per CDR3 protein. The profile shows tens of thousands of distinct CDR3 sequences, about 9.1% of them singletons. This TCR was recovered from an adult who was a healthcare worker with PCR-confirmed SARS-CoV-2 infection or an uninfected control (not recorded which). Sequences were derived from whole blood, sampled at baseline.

Written as DNA, the CDR3 is TGCGCCAGCAGCTTGGAGGATGGGACCAAAAACATTCAGTACTTC. Its protein product is CASSLEDGTKNIQYF. The V gene is TRBV5-1, the J gene TRBJ2-4; D not certain. CDR1 is SGHRS, CDR2 YFSETQ, per germline. The CDR3 extends over 15 amino acids. The V end lost 0 bases, the J end lost 2 bases, and 9 bases lay between the germline ends.